A selection of T cell receptor beta chains follows, all from one sample in a study of T cells in Graves' hyperthyroidism and ophthalmopathy. TCRdb ran MiXCR on the multiplex PCR reads and lists one entry per CDR3 protein. The table includes over 300,000 distinct CDR3 sequences, roughly 13% detected once. The specimen was blood. The receptors here all came from a woman aged 60-70 years with Graves' hyperthyroidism. Each CDR3 is given with its conserved first and last residue. D genes are given only for firm matches. Size is omitted from some rows. Given values are once, few, many or a class for expanded clones.

D gene	clone size	V gene	J gene	CDR3 protein	CDR3 DNA
-	many	TRBV11-2	TRBJ2-1	CASSSPGEQFF	TGTGCCAGCAGCTCCCCCGGGGAGCAGTTCTTC
-	-	TRBV11-2	TRBJ2-1	CASSPREDYNEQFF	TGTGCCAGCAGCCCCCGTGAGGATTACAATGAGCAGTTCTTC
-	-	TRBV6-1	TRBJ2-3	CAATSTRAEDTDTQYF	TGTGCTGCAACCAGTACCAGGGCGGAAGACACAGATACGCAGTATTTT
-	many	TRBV6-2/TRBV6-3	TRBJ2-6	CASSMAGANVLTF	TGTGCCAGCAGCATGGCTGGGGCCAACGTCCTGACTTTC
TRBD2	few	TRBV7-2	TRBJ2-3	CASSLGLAGSPQYF	TGTGCCAGCAGCTTAGGACTAGCGGGATCTCCGCAGTATTTT
TRBD2	many	TRBV5-1	TRBJ2-7	CASKTGLDQYEQYF	TGCGCCAGCAAAACGGGACTAGACCAGTACGAGCAGTACTTC
-	-	TRBV6-1	TRBJ2-3	CASGVPSTDTQYF	TGTGCCAGCGGTGTGCCGAGCACAGATACGCAGTATTTT
-	-	TRBV4-1	TRBJ1-1	CASSQGTVNTEAFF	TGCGCCAGCAGCCAGGGGACGGTGAACACTGAAGCTTTCTTT
-	-	TRBV5-1	TRBJ1-2	CASSFNQGPNYGYTF	TGCGCCAGCAGCTTCAATCAGGGCCCTAACTATGGCTACACCTTC
-	-	TRBV19	TRBJ1-2	CASTEGGQLYGYTF	TGTGCCAGTACAGAGGGTGGGCAGCTCTATGGCTACACCTTC
TRBD1	-	TRBV19	TRBJ2-7	CASSKGTGISYEQYF	TGTGCCAGTAGCAAAGGGACAGGGATAAGTTACGAGCAGTACTTC
-	many	TRBV27	TRBJ2-7	CASSFFGAHSYEQYF	TGTGCCAGCAGTTTTTTCGGGGCACACTCCTACGAGCAGTACTTC
-	few	TRBV19	TRBJ2-7	CASSIGWSYEQYF	TGTGCCAGTAGTATCGGGTGGTCCTACGAGCAGTACTTC
-	once	TRBV15	TRBJ2-3	CATSRDRRGGGDTQYF	TGTGCCACCAGCAGGGATAGGCGGGGAGGGGGAGATACGCAGTATTTT
TRBD2	many	TRBV28	TRBJ2-3	CASSLVAGVTDTQYF	TGTGCCAGCAGTTTAGTAGCGGGAGTTACAGATACGCAGTATTTT
TRBD2	many	TRBV2	TRBJ2-3	CASSLSPGLAGDTQYF	TGTGCCAGCAGCTTAAGCCCGGGACTAGCGGGAGATACGCAGTATTTT
-	-	TRBV7-8	TRBJ2-7	CASSQTRGYEQYF	TGTGCCAGCAGCCAGACCCGCGGATACGAGCAGTACTTC
-	-	TRBV7-8	TRBJ1-1	CASSLRNRQPEAFF	TGTGCCAGCAGCTTAAGAAACAGACAGCCTGAAGCTTTCTTT
TRBD2	-	TRBV28	TRBJ2-7	CASTLSGTSGSRLGEQYF	TGTGCCAGCACACTGAGCGGGACTAGCGGGAGCAGGTTGGGCGAGCAGTACTTC
-	few	TRBV9	TRBJ1-4	CASSVGVREGEKLFF	TGTGCCAGCAGCGTAGGGGTCAGGGAGGGTGAAAAACTGTTTTTT
-	many	TRBV2	TRBJ1-3	CASSFGRRSLGNTIYF	TGTGCCAGCAGTTTCGGGCGGCGGTCGCTCGGAAACACCATATATTTT
-	-	TRBV5-1	TRBJ1-1	CASSLGEGGTEAFF	TGCGCCAGCAGCTTGGGAGAGGGGGGCACTGAAGCTTTCTTT
-	-	TRBV12-5	TRBJ2-7	CASGGTSSYEQYF	TGTGCTAGTGGGGGGACGTCTAGCTACGAGCAGTACTTC
-	many	TRBV4-1	TRBJ2-7	CASSPSVTYEQYF	TGCGCCAGCAGCCCGTCCGTAACCTACGAGCAGTACTTC
-	many	TRBV30	TRBJ2-2	CAWRVTRGAGELFF	TGTGCCTGGAGGGTCACCCGGGGTGCCGGGGAGCTGTTTTTT
-	-	TRBV18	TRBJ1-6	CASSSKTVKNNSPLHF	TGTGCCAGCTCATCAAAGACCGTTAAGAATAATTCACCCCTCCACTTT
-	many	TRBV11-2	TRBJ1-1	CASRRDQNTEAFF	TGTGCCAGCAGACGGGACCAGAACACTGAAGCTTTCTTT
-	many	TRBV13	TRBJ1-3	CASSLRGLHSGNTIYF	TGTGCCAGCAGCCTCCGGGGACTTCACTCTGGAAACACCATATATTTT
-	-	TRBV6-1	TRBJ2-7	CAISLAQREQYF	TGTGCCATTTCCCTGGCCCAAAGGGAGCAGTACTTC
TRBD1	few	TRBV15	TRBJ1-2	CATSSTGGAYGYTF	TGTGCCACCAGCAGCACAGGGGGCGCCTATGGCTACACCTTC
TRBD1	-	TRBV10-3	TRBJ2-1	CAISRSTGNNEQFF	TGTGCCATCAGCCGATCGACAGGGAACAATGAGCAGTTCTTC
-	many	TRBV11-2	TRBJ2-7	CASSSRDRIKHEQYF	TGTGCCAGCAGCTCCCGGGACCGAATAAAGCACGAGCAGTACTTC
-	many	TRBV7-9	TRBJ1-2	CATPRGAYGYTF	TGTGCCACTCCAAGGGGCGCCTATGGCTACACCTTC
-	few	TRBV19	TRBJ1-1	CASISLNTEAFF	TGTGCCAGTATTTCTCTGAACACTGAAGCTTTCTTT
TRBD1	many	TRBV3-1	TRBJ2-1	CASSVQGDEQFF	TGTGCCAGCAGCGTACAGGGGGATGAGCAGTTCTTC
TRBD2	once	TRBV18	TRBJ2-1	CASSPEREGHEQLF	TGTGCCAGCTCACCGGAGCGGGAGGGGCATGAGCAGCTCTTC
TRBD2	-	TRBV5-1	TRBJ2-1	CASSSGLAGGPSYEQFF	TGCGCCAGCAGCTCAGGACTAGCGGGAGGGCCCTCTTATGAGCAGTTCTTC
TRBD2	many	TRBV2	TRBJ2-7	CASSPTSGYTDEQYF	TGTGCCAGCAGTCCCACTAGCGGGTATACGGACGAGCAGTACTTC
TRBD2	few	TRBV19	TRBJ2-7	CASSPSGTSRSEQYF	TGTGCCAGTAGTCCGTCCGGGACTAGCAGATCCGAGCAGTACTTC
-	many	TRBV20-1	TRBJ1-5	CSAKDSNQPQHF	TGCAGTGCTAAGGATAGCAATCAGCCCCAGCATTTT
-	few	TRBV5-1	TRBJ1-2	CASSLGGRAYGYTF	TGCGCCAGCAGCTTGGGGGGGCGCGCCTATGGCTACACCTTC
-	many	TRBV12-3/TRBV12-4	TRBJ2-3	CASDVGTDTQYF	TGTGCCAGCGACGTGGGCACAGATACGCAGTATTTT
TRBD2	-	TRBV27	TRBJ2-7	CASSAGLAGYLPYEQYF	TGTGCCAGCAGCGCGGGACTAGCGGGTTATCTACCCTACGAGCAGTACTTC
TRBD2	many	TRBV28	TRBJ2-3	CASSSPGSGRASDTQYF	TGTGCCAGCAGTTCCCCGGGGAGCGGGAGGGCTTCAGATACGCAGTATTTT
TRBD2	many	TRBV13	TRBJ2-5	CASTLSGRAGETQYF	TGTGCCAGCACTCTGAGCGGGAGGGCCGGAGAGACCCAGTACTTC
TRBD1	many	TRBV2	TRBJ1-5	CASSEAQGTGVGPQHF	TGTGCCAGCAGTGAAGCGCAAGGGACAGGGGTGGGGCCCCAGCATTTT
TRBD2	many	TRBV20-1	TRBJ2-3	CSAGRTSGRDTQYF	TGCAGTGCTGGACGGACTAGCGGGAGAGATACGCAGTATTTT
TRBD2	many	TRBV7-9	TRBJ2-1	CASSPMGERELSSYNEQFF	TGTGCCAGCAGCCCGATGGGTGAGCGGGAGCTGAGCTCCTACAATGAGCAGTTCTTC
-	many	TRBV2	TRBJ1-5	CASSRRDLNQPQHF	TGTGCCAGCAGCCGCCGGGACCTCAATCAGCCCCAGCATTTT
-	-	TRBV4-1	TRBJ2-7	CASSQEVRGEQYF	TGCGCCAGCAGCCAAGAGGTCAGGGGCGAGCAGTACTTC
TRBD1	-	TRBV5-6	TRBJ1-3	CASSYGQGAGNTIYF	TGTGCCAGCAGCTATGGACAGGGGGCTGGAAACACCATATATTTT